This TCR beta chain was captured by sequencing in a study of radiotherapy plus CTLA-4 blockade in lung cancer. Profiling relied on immunoSEQ multiplex PCR, and the TCRdb table lists in-frame clones only, not all of them. The sample lists 45,000 to 60,000 clones, approximately 80% occurring once. The clonotype originates from a human donor with non-small cell lung cancer whose response to radiotherapy plus ipilimumab could not be evaluated. Specimen: peripheral blood, collected from a patient treated with radiotherapy plus ipilimumab.

Here the CDR3 reads CASSVLAGGQETQYF. DNA for the CDR3: TGTGCCAGCAGCGTCCTAGCGGGAGGCCAAGAGACCCAGTACTTC. The rearrangement joins TRBV9 to TRBJ2-5, with 11 bases matching TRBD2. The junction had 1 base not matched to a gene; V was cut back by 2 bases and J by 1 base. The CDR3 length is 15 residues. From germline, CDR1 is SGDLS and CDR2 YYNGEE.